The T cell receptor (beta chain) described here comes from a study of T cell responses to AZD1222 COVID-19 vaccine (dated by TCRdb to 2020 to 2022). The study in broad terms: TCR sequencing was performed for 233 trial participants, of whom 207 were given two doses of AZD1222 and about 25 were given two doses of MenACWY control vaccine. Trial participants were enrolled into age subgroups of 18-55, 56-69 and 70-plus years, which contained approximately 150, 28 and 58 TCR-sequenced participants, respectively.

The CDR3 regions of human TCRbeta chains were analyzed by immunosequencing. The published analysis was carried out like this. Repertoire TCRs were matched against a reference library of SARS-CoV-2-specific TCRs generated with the MIRA antigen-specificity platform. Breadth meant the fraction of unique TCRs that were SARS-CoV-2-associated, whereas depth meant the fraction of total T cells that were SARS-CoV-2-associated. Using the MIRA data, each spike-specific TCR was assigned both to the spike region to which the TCR was reactive and to a CD4 or CD8 class. Log10-transformed breadth and depth values were compared by one-way ANOVA with Sidak's multiple comparisons tests. What TCRdb holds here is the immuneACCESS table cut down to in-frame rearrangements. Part of the clones is not present; checked against another copy, under half of the missing clones reflect an unresolved V gene, and the others are unexplained. The V and J calls and clone size are taken from that table; D and trimming were inferred from the DNA. The sample records about 84,000 clones, about 90% of which are singletons. The top ten hold approximately 10% of the sample.

What this sample's time point label stands for: about 28 days (+/-7) after the second vaccine dose. Because spike-specific TCR depth and breadth did not differ between the two schedules, AZD1222 recipients who got a second dose at roughly 4 weeks were pooled with those who got a second dose at roughly 12 weeks. Samples from vaccinated people were obtained from the UK trials COV001 and COV002, which included a single-blind randomized controlled phase 2/3 trial of AZD1222 (ChAdOx1 nCoV-19) in healthy adults. For TCRbeta chain sequencing, PBMC samples from trial participants were taken at day 0 and at day 28 after the second dose. The paper as a whole reports these results and caveats: Conclusions about previously exposed vaccinees are limited, since just a handful of AZD1222 recipients were seropositive for SARS-CoV-2 at baseline. Participants were mostly white British, with more females than males. The authors suggested clonal diversity may have been underestimated. Epitopes outside the regions mutated in the B.1.351 and B.1.1.7 variants were reportedly recognized by nearly half of the unique spike-specific TCRs. Spike-specific TCR breadth and depth rose significantly after two AZD1222 doses compared with day 0 and with MenACWY recipients. Because no samples from the day 14 peak response were available, repertoires could be characterized only after the peak T cell response. The 56-69-year group was small, and its depth increase did not reach significance, likely because of low power. Vaccine-associated CD4 TCRs spanned the whole spike protein, with dominant responses in regions 160-218 and 743-854.

As concerns this clone: This receptor's antigen is unknown. Base qualities were left out, and no much larger clone turns up one base away.

CDR1 and CDR2 (MNHEY, SVGAGI) derive from the germline V gene. The junction shows trimming of 5 bases on V and 7 bases on J, and the gene matches do not reach 6 bases of it. Spanning cysteine to phenylalanine, the CDR3 consists of 14 amino acids. Of all the DNA, just the CDR3 is kept, 42 bases in frame from base 1. The chain links TRBV6-5 with TRBJ2-5, with TRBD2 matching 11 junction bases. This sequence was found in an adult who received the AZD1222 COVID-19 vaccine. The material sequenced was peripheral blood, taken 28 days after the second AZD1222 dose. Read as DNA, the sequence is TGTGCCAGCAGTCAGGTAGCGGGAGGGCGGACCCAGTACTTC. Translated, it gives CASSQVAGGRTQYF.